A selection of T cell receptor beta chains follows, all from one sample in a study of T cell responses to AZD1222 COVID-19 vaccine. Assay used: immunoSEQ multiplex PCR; TCRdb lists only in-frame clones, some missing. The data show under 150,000 clones, roughly nine tenths seen once. The source material was peripheral blood, sampled on day 0 of AZD1222 vaccination. These receptors came from an adult in good health. Both conserved end residues are part of each CDR3. The D gene is left open where the match is weak. Expanded clones are given a class, and other clones once, few, many or no size at all.

clone_size d_call j_call v_call cdr3_nt cdr3_aa
. TRBD2 TRBJ2-1 TRBV7-3 TGTGCCAGCAGCTTAGTAGGGACTAGCGGGAAAAATGAGCAGTTCTTC CASSLVGTSGKNEQFF
. . TRBJ2-4 TRBV6-5 TGTGCCAGCAGTTACGGGGAGGCTTTAGCCAAAAACATTCAGTACTTC CASSYGEALAKNIQYF
. . TRBJ1-3 TRBV3-1/TRBV3-2 TGTGCCAGCAGCCTTAAGGCAGGGCGAAACACCATATATTTT CASSLKAGRNTIYF
. . TRBJ1-6 TRBV18 TGTGCCAGCTCCCCGGACCTCGATAATTCACCCCTCCACTTT CASSPDLDNSPLHF
. TRBD2 TRBJ2-7 TRBV6-6 TGTGCCAGCAGTTACCCTACTAGCGGGGGAACCTACGAGCAGTACTTC CASSYPTSGGTYEQYF
once . TRBJ1-1 TRBV6-2/TRBV6-3 TGTGCCAGCAGCAACCGTTGGAGAATTGGGGACACTGAAGCTTTCTTT CASSNRWRIGDTEAFF
. TRBD1 TRBJ1-1 TRBV12-3/TRBV12-4 TGTGCCAGCAACCTAGGGGGCGCGGTAGCTTTCTTT CASNLGGAVAFF
. . TRBJ1-1 TRBV7-6 TGTGCCAGCAGCTTAGACTTTGGGAGGAATACTGAAGCTTTCTTT CASSLDFGRNTEAFF
. . TRBJ1-1 TRBV7-3 TGTGCCAGCAGCTTCAGGGGTGACGTAGCTTTCTTT CASSFRGDVAFF
. . TRBJ1-5 TRBV3-1/TRBV3-2 TGTGCCAGCAGCCAAGGGGGCAGACAGCCCCAGCATTTT CASSQGGRQPQHF
. . TRBJ2-5 TRBV5-1 TGCGCCAGCAGCTTGGGCGAACCCGAAGAGACCCAGTACTTC CASSLGEPEETQYF
. TRBD1 TRBJ1-5 TRBV6-5 TGTGCCAGCAGTTCCTTCGACAGGGATCAGCCCCAGCATTTT CASSSFDRDQPQHF
. TRBD1 TRBJ1-4 TRBV7-9 TGTGCCAGCAGCTTAGCGCAAGGGGGCAACGAAAAACTGTTTTTT CASSLAQGGNEKLFF
. TRBD1 TRBJ2-1 TRBV5-8 TGTGCCAGCAGCCCGGGGACAGGGGGATCCCCTCTCTACAATGAGCAGTTCTTC CASSPGTGGSPLYNEQFF
. . TRBJ2-7 TRBV11-1 TGTGCCAGCAGCTTAGCGGGCGAGCAGTACTTC CASSLAGEQYF
. . TRBJ1-3 TRBV7-9 TGTGCCAGCAGCTCCCCTTTACAGGGCACCGACCCTGGAAACACCATATATTTT CASSSPLQGTDPGNTIYF
few . TRBJ1-1 TRBV2 TGTGCCAGCAGTGGGACAGAGGGTACTGAAGCTTTCTTT CASSGTEGTEAFF
. TRBD1 TRBJ2-7 TRBV2 TGTGCCAGCAGGACGGGACAGGGGGCCCACGAGCAGTACTTC CASRTGQGAHEQYF
. . TRBJ1-4 TRBV12-3/TRBV12-4 TGTGCCAGCAGCACCCGGGGGGGCGACAAACTGTTTTTT CASSTRGGDKLFF
. . TRBJ1-1 TRBV10-1 TGCGCCAGGCGGGCACAGACTCGCTGCACTGAAGCTTTCTTT CARRAQTRCTEAFF
. . TRBJ1-1 TRBV12-3/TRBV12-4 TGTGCCAGCAGTGGCAGGGGTTACACTGAAGCTTTCTTT CASSGRGYTEAFF
. TRBD2 TRBJ2-7 TRBV25-1 TGTGCCAGCAGCCTAGCGGGGATTGCCTACGAGCAGTACTTC CASSLAGIAYEQYF
. . TRBJ1-6 TRBV12-3/TRBV12-4 TGTGCCAGCAGTTTCCCCAATTCACCCCTCCACTTT CASSFPNSPLHF
. . TRBJ2-3 TRBV7-2 TGTGCCAGCAGCTCCGAGGGGCGGGGAGCAGATACGCAGTATTTT CASSSEGRGADTQYF
. TRBD1 TRBJ1-1 TRBV18 TGTGCCAGCTCACCCACGGGACAGATGAACACTGAAGCTTTCTTT CASSPTGQMNTEAFF
. TRBD1 TRBJ2-7 TRBV7-9 TGTGCCAGCAGCATAACAGGGGGCACGAAGGCCTACGAGCAGTACTTC CASSITGGTKAYEQYF
. . TRBJ1-6 TRBV5-5 TGTGCCAGCAGCCCCAGTGGAAGCGATTCACCCCTCCACTTT CASSPSGSDSPLHF
. . TRBJ2-5 TRBV19 TGTGCCAGTAGTATCAGGGATGGGGAGACCCAGTACTTC CASSIRDGETQYF
. . TRBJ2-3 TRBV11-3 TGTGCCAGCAGCTCGGGGATGGCAGATACGCAGTATTTT CASSSGMADTQYF
once TRBD2 TRBJ2-7 TRBV29-1 TGCAGCGTTGATTTCGGGCGGGGGACCTACTACGAGCAGTACTTC CSVDFGRGTYYEQYF
few TRBD2 TRBJ2-1 TRBV3-1/TRBV3-2 TGTGCCAGCAGCCAAGAGATAATGCGGGGGGACTCCTACAATGAGCAGTTCTTC CASSQEIMRGDSYNEQFF
. TRBD1 TRBJ1-1 TRBV9 TGTGCCAGCAGCTCCGGACAGGTTTCCCACACTGAAGCTTTCTTT CASSSGQVSHTEAFF
. . TRBJ1-4 TRBV3-1/TRBV3-2 TGTGCCAGCAGCCAAGTAGGCAACAGGTTGAATGAAAAACTGTTTTTT CASSQVGNRLNEKLFF
. . TRBJ2-1 TRBV6-5 TGTGCCAGCAGCTCCTCCTTGGACAGGGAGGGGTTCTTC CASSSSLDREGFF
. . TRBJ2-5 TRBV6-1 TGTGCCAGCAGTGAAGGTATAGGGGCGAGGGAGACCCAGTACTTC CASSEGIGARETQYF
. TRBD2 TRBJ2-5 TRBV3-1/TRBV3-2 TGTGCCAGCAGCTTCAGCGGGAGACAAGAGACCCAGTACTTC CASSFSGRQETQYF
once TRBD1 TRBJ1-6 TRBV9 TGTGCCAGCAGCGCAGCAGACAGGGGGCTACTTAATTCACCCCTCCACTTT CASSAADRGLLNSPLHF
. . TRBJ1-1 TRBV5-6 TGTGCCAGCAGCTGGAACGGAGGATCAGGTCTCGAAGCTTTCTTT CASSWNGGSGLEAFF
. . TRBJ2-7 TRBV7-9 TGTGCCAGCAGCCAGTCCAGCTACGAGCAGTACTTC CASSQSSYEQYF
once . TRBJ1-6 TRBV18 TGTGCCAGCTCACCGATGGGCAGCCAGGGTGGGCCCCTCCACTTT CASSPMGSQGGPLHF
. . TRBJ1-6 TRBV7-7 TGTGCTAGCAGCCCGGGGGCAGGGAATTCACCCCTCCACTTT CASSPGAGNSPLHF
. . TRBJ2-4 TRBV15 TGTGCCACCAGCAAAGTACAGGACGTTAACATTCAGTACTTC CATSKVQDVNIQYF
. . TRBJ2-2 TRBV9 TGTGCCAGCTCGAGGGGATGGAACACCGGGGAGCTGTTTTTT CASSRGWNTGELFF
. . TRBJ2-2 TRBV28 TGTGCCAGCAGCACAGAAGGGGGTCGCACCGGGGAGCTGTTTTTT CASSTEGGRTGELFF
. TRBD1 TRBJ1-2 TRBV7-9 TGTGCCAGCAGCCCCGGTAGGGCAGGGGGCTATGGCTACACCTTC CASSPGRAGGYGYTF
. TRBD1 TRBJ1-4 TRBV5-6 TGTGCCAGCAGCTTAGGTAACAGGGGGCAAGGTGAAAAACTGTTTTTT CASSLGNRGQGEKLFF
. . TRBJ1-1 TRBV13 TGTGCCAGCAGCTTAGTGGGTCTAATCGGCGACACTGAAGCTTTCTTT CASSLVGLIGDTEAFF
. . TRBJ1-1 TRBV18 TGTGCCAGCTCTCCGCCGGGACCGGTGCTTGAAGCTTTCTTT CASSPPGPVLEAFF
. TRBD2 TRBJ2-1 TRBV7-2 TGTGCCAGCAGGACGGGGGGGGCACACAATGAGCAGTTCTTC CASRTGGAHNEQFF
. . TRBJ1-2 TRBV27 TGTGCCAGCAGTTATCAGGGGCAATACGGCTACACCTTC CASSYQGQYGYTF
. . TRBJ1-2 TRBV7-2 TGTGCCAGCAGCAGACAAGGTACTAACTATGGCTACACCTTC CASSRQGTNYGYTF
. . TRBJ2-3 TRBV5-1 TGCGCCAGCAGCTTGGGTAGCACAGATACGCAGTATTTT CASSLGSTDTQYF
. . TRBJ1-2 TRBV19 TGTGCCAGTAGTATCGCGACAGGAACCTCCTATGGCTACACCTTC CASSIATGTSYGYTF
. . TRBJ2-3 TRBV3-1/TRBV3-2 TGTGCCAGCAGCCAGGCGGACAGTAGGAGTGGGGATACGCAGTATTTT CASSQADSRSGDTQYF
. . TRBJ2-6 TRBV11-2 TGTGCCAGCACCATGTCTGGGGCCAACGTCCTGACTTTC CASTMSGANVLTF
once . TRBJ2-7 TRBV5-1 TGCGCCAGCAGCTTGGGACTAGAGCCCTACGAGCAGTACTTC CASSLGLEPYEQYF
. . TRBJ1-2 TRBV23-1 TGCGCCAGCAGCCCGTCCTATGGCGTGAACTATGGCTACACCTTC CASSPSYGVNYGYTF
once . TRBJ1-1 TRBV7-2 TGTGCCAGCAGCTTACGAGGGAACACTGAAGCTTTCTTT CASSLRGNTEAFF
once . TRBJ1-1 TRBV6-4 TGTGCCAGCAAACCGGAGGACAGCTTGAACACTGAAGCTTTCTTT CASKPEDSLNTEAFF
few . TRBJ1-2 TRBV5-1 TGCGCCAGCAGCTTAGGGGGGACCGTTAATGGCTACACCTTC CASSLGGTVNGYTF